Below are 20 T cell receptor beta chains sequenced from a single sample in a study of blood T cell repertoires in COVID-19. Measured with immunoSEQ multiplex PCR; TCRdb has only the in-frame clones, and not every one. The sample shows tens of thousands of clones, 75% to 95% of them seen only once. The material sequenced was peripheral blood. The receptors here all came from a human donor in a cohort sampled during active COVID-19.

This clone came up many times. The chain employs TRBV5-4 and TRBJ2-5; no definite D call. Germline CDR1 and CDR2: SGHNT and YYREEE (reference sequence). The CDR3 is 14 residues long. V lost 0 bases and J lost 3, with 9 bases in between. As DNA, the CDR3 is TGTGCCAGCAGCTTGGCTAGGCGAGAAGAGACCCAGTACTTC. Translated, it gives CASSLARREETQYF.

This clone is a singleton in its sample. The chain has TRBV7-9 and TRBJ2-3; D is perhaps TRBD2 (6 bases). Germline CDR1 reads SEHNR; CDR2 reads FQNEAQ (reference sequence). Between the trimmed V and J ends, which lost 4 bases and 1 base, there was a span of 15 bases. This CDR3 has 16 amino acids. The CDR3 loop is CASSSPLARRTDTQYF. The CDR3 DNA reads TGTGCCAGCAGCTCTCCACTAGCAAGGCGCACAGATACGCAGTATTTT.

The J gene is TRBJ2-2, the V gene TRBV6-7, with 9 bases matching TRBD2. TRBV6-7 is annotated as an ORF whose role is uncertain. V gave up 0 bases and J gave up 6 bases; unmatched junction bases: 5. The CDR3 is made up of 16 amino acids. In DNA form, the CDR3 reads TGTGCCAGCAGTTACTCCGGGACTAGCCCGGCCGGGGAGCTGTTTTTT. As protein: CASSYSGTSPAGELFF.

This chain links TRBV10-1 with TRBJ1-5, with a weak D call TRBD1 (5 bases). The CDR3 is made up of 17 amino acids. The germline V gene encodes CDR1 WNHNN and CDR2 SYGVQD (reference sequence). Trimming took 6 bases from V and 0 from J, leaving 18 bases between them. CDR3 sequence: CASRMRDRPYSNQPQHF. CDR3 nucleotides: TGCGCCAGCAGGATGCGGGACCGACCATATAGCAATCAGCCCCAGCATTTT.

This clone was counted only a few times. The rearrangement joins TRBV28 to TRBJ2-1; 9 positions agree with TRBD2. V was pared by 7 bases and J by 9 bases, with 16 bases of the junction left unmatched. The CDR3 runs 16 residues. Per the germline V gene, CDR1 is MDHEN and CDR2 is SYDVKM. The CDR3, as DNA: TGTGCCAGCACCACATCCGGGACTAGCCCAGCTGTTGAGCAGTTCTTC. The encoded protein is CASTTSGTSPAVEQFF. The variable domain in full, with the rest retrieved from reference TRBV28 and TRBJ2-1, is DVKVTQSSRYLVKRTGEKVFLECVQDMDHENMFWYRQDPGLGLRLIYFSYDVKMKEKGDIPEGYSVSREKKERFSLILESASTNQTSMYLCASTTSGTSPAVEQFFGPGTRLTVL.

The rearrangement uses TRBV9 and TRBJ1-4; D unresolved. The CDR3 contains 15 residues. V was shortened by 4 bases and J by 6 bases, with 16 bases between the two germline ends. Germline CDR1 and CDR2: SGDLS and YYNGEE. The CDR3 sequence: CASSPSSVRDEKLFF. CDR3 DNA: TGTGCCAGCAGCCCATCATCCGTGAGGGATGAAAAACTGTTTTTT.

This clone was found once. The chain employs TRBV19 and TRBJ1-6, with D maybe TRBD1 (6 bases). The ends were cut back, 5 bases at V and 7 bases at J, with 18 bases in the middle. From germline, CDR1 is LNHDA and CDR2 SQIVND (reference sequence). The CDR3 extends over 16 amino acids. Here the CDR3 DNA reads TGTGCCAGTAGTTTTACGGACAGCCTCTCGAATTCACCCCTCCACTTT. As protein: CASSFTDSLSNSPLHF.

The chain joins TRBV9 to TRBJ1-2; 7 bases align to TRBD1. Germline loops: CDR1 SGDLS, CDR2 YYNGEE. Unmatched junction bases numbered 5, after V lost 0 bases and J lost 6 bases. The CDR3 consists of 14 residues. The chain's CDR3 is CASSVEAGGHGYTF. The CDR3 DNA reads TGTGCCAGCAGCGTAGAGGCAGGGGGTCATGGCTACACCTTC.

The J gene is TRBJ1-5, the V gene TRBV7-2; 7 positions match TRBD1. The CDR3 has 17 residues. Germline V CDR1 and CDR2: SGHTA, FQGNSA. V lost 3 bases, J lost 0 bases, and 8 bases stayed unmatched. The CDR3 reads CASSLTGWGASNQPQHF. CDR3 in DNA: TGTGCCAGCAGCTTGACAGGGTGGGGTGCTAGCAATCAGCCCCAGCATTTT.

In nucleotides, the CDR3 is TGTGCTAGTGGTTTGGTACTAGCGGGGGGCCCCCCCGACGCTTCTGAGCAGTTCTTC. Encoded protein: CASGLVLAGGPPDASEQFF. This chain links TRBV12-5 with TRBJ2-1, with 12 bases aligning to TRBD2. CDR1 and CDR2 from the germline V gene are LGHNT and FRNRAP. CDR3 length: 19 amino acids. The V and J ends lost 0 bases and 9 bases, in that order; junction bases with no gene match: 15.

The chain joins TRBV2 to TRBJ2-3, with a weak D call TRBD2 (7 bases). The CDR3 totals 14 residues. CDR1 is SNHLY, CDR2 FYNNEI, per germline. The V gene lost 5 bases and the J gene lost 6 bases, with 15 bases spanning the gap. The CDR3 loop is CASSQWGRGDTQYF. The CDR3 coding sequence is TGTGCCAGCAGTCAGTGGGGGAGGGGGGATACGCAGTATTTT.

The chain joins TRBV6-5 to TRBJ1-2; 8 bases are shared with TRBD1. Germline loops: CDR1 MNHEY, CDR2 SVGAGI. V shed 0 bases and J 4 bases; nucleotides not matched to a gene: 7. The CDR3 totals 16 residues. CDR3 region: CASSYSQGAVGYGYTF. In nucleotides, the CDR3 is TGTGCCAGCAGTTACTCTCAGGGGGCGGTCGGCTATGGCTACACCTTC.

The CDR3, as DNA: TGCGCCAGCAGACCCGGGACAGGGTCGTGGAACACTGAAGCTTTCTTT. Encoded protein: CASRPGTGSWNTEAFF. The gene calls are TRBV5-1 and TRBJ1-1; 9 bases are a match to TRBD1. Germline V CDR1 and CDR2: SGHRS, YFSETQ. CDR3 size: 16 residues. J gave up 1 base and V 5 bases, and 9 bases lay outside the gene matches.

The chain joins TRBV6-2 or TRBV6-3 to TRBJ1-5, with 8 bases matching TRBD1. Germline trimming cut 4 bases from V and 0 bases from J; bases unmatched to any gene: 11. The CDR3 is 18 amino acids. Germline loops: CDR1 MNHEY, CDR2 SVGEGT. The CDR3 loop is CASSSDRGKTYSNQPQHF. The CDR3 DNA reads TGTGCCAGCAGTTCAGACAGGGGCAAAACGTATAGCAATCAGCCCCAGCATTTT.

This clone occurred once. V is TRBV10-3 and J is TRBJ2-1; 7 bases line up with TRBD1. V shed 2 bases and J 7 bases; nucleotides not matched to a gene: 14. Germline assignment: CDR1 ENHRY and CDR2 SYGVKD. The CDR3 extends over 17 amino acids. The CDR3 nucleotides read TGTGCCATCAGTGAGCCCTTCGACAGGGCCCTCGCTAATGAGCAGTTCTTC. This sequence encodes CAISEPFDRALANEQFF.

The chain is built from TRBV7-9 and TRBJ2-3; no clear D gene. CDR1 and CDR2 (germline): SEHNR, FQNEAQ (reference sequence). Between the trimmed V and J ends, which lost 1 base and 5 bases, there was a span of 7 bases. The CDR3 runs 13 residues. The CDR3 nucleotides read TGTGCCAGCAGCTTAGGATCAGGAGATACGCAGTATTTT. Translating gives CASSLGSGDTQYF.

This clone was picked up a small number of times. This chain links TRBV18 with TRBJ2-2; D is perhaps TRBD2 (6 bases). CDR1 is KGHSH and CDR2 is LQKENI in the germline V gene. V dropped 1 base and J dropped 0 bases, with 9 bases sitting between them. The CDR3 extends over 16 amino acids. The CDR3 DNA reads as TGTGCCAGCTCACCACGTTTAGCGGCGAACACCGGGGAGCTGTTTTTT. It specifies CASSPRLAANTGELFF.

The V and J genes are TRBV11-3 and TRBJ2-7; 10 bases fit TRBD1. The CDR3 covers 15 residues. From germline, CDR1 is SGHNT and CDR2 YENEEA. The V and J ends lost 3 bases and 5 bases, in that order; junction bases with no gene match: 7. This CDR3 is CASSLGDRGSDEQYF. The CDR3 DNA reads TGTGCCAGCAGCTTGGGGGACAGGGGATCGGACGAGCAGTACTTC.

The table lists this clone with a count of one. This CDR3 reads CASSRGGQVGDTQYF. In nucleotides, the CDR3 is TGTGCCAGCAGCCGCGGGGGCCAGGTAGGAGATACGCAGTATTTT. The chain recombines TRBV5-4 with TRBJ2-3; TRBD2 might be the D (7 bases). Germline V gives CDR1 SGHNT, CDR2 YYREEE (reference sequence). CDR3 length: 15 residues. Between the trimmed V and J ends, which lost 4 bases and 5 bases, there was a span of 17 bases.

V gene TRBV18 combines with J gene TRBJ1-1; a weak D match, TRBD1 (5 bases). CDR3 length: 16 amino acids. Germline CDR1 KGHSH, CDR2 LQKENI. V was shortened by 4 bases and J by 0 bases, with 15 bases between the two germline ends. As DNA, the CDR3 is TGTGCCAGCTCACAGCAGGGAATCATTATGAACACTGAAGCTTTCTTT. Translated, it gives CASSQQGIIMNTEAFF.